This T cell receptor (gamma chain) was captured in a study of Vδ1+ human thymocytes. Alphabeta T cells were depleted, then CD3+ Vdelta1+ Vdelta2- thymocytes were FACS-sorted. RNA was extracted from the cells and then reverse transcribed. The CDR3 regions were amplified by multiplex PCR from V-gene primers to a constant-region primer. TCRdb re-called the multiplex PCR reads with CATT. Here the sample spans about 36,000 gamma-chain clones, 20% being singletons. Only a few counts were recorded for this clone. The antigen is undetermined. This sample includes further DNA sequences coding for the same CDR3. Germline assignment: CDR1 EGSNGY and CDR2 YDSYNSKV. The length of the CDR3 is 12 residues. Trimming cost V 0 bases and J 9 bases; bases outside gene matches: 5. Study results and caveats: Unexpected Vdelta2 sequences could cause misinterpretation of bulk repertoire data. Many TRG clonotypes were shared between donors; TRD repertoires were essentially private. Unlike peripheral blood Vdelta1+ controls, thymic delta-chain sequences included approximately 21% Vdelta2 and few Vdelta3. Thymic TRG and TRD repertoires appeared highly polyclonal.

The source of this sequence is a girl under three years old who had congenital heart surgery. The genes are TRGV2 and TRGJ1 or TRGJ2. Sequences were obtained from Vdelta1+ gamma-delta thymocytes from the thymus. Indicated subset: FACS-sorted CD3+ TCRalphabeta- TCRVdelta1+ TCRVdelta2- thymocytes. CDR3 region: CATWDGPIKKLF. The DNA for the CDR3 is TGTGCCACCTGGGACGGGCCTATTAAGAAACTCTTT.